This record concerns one T cell receptor beta chain sequence. These data belong to a study of blood T cells in healthy people across ages. Through a sample-barcoded 5' primer and a J-beta primer mix, a second PCR was run for about 6 to 11 cycles. Via MiXCR, TCRdb re-called the 5' RACE reads, giving one row per CDR3 protein. The profile covers fewer than 1 million distinct CDR3 sequences, with under 45% appearing a single time and roughly 18% taken by the ten largest. Germline CDR1 reads MGHRA; CDR2 reads YSYEKL. The CDR3 runs to 14 residues. The V gene lost 1 base and the J gene lost 3 bases, with 9 bases spanning the gap.

The V and J genes are TRBV4-1 and TRBJ2-5; either TRBD1 or TRBD2 may fit D (5 bases each). The sample was blood. This TCR was sampled from a man between 60 and 70 years old in good health. The CDR3 protein is CASSQVRGEETQYF. Here the CDR3 DNA reads TGCGCCAGCAGCCAAGTGCGAGGGGAAGAGACCCAGTACTTC.